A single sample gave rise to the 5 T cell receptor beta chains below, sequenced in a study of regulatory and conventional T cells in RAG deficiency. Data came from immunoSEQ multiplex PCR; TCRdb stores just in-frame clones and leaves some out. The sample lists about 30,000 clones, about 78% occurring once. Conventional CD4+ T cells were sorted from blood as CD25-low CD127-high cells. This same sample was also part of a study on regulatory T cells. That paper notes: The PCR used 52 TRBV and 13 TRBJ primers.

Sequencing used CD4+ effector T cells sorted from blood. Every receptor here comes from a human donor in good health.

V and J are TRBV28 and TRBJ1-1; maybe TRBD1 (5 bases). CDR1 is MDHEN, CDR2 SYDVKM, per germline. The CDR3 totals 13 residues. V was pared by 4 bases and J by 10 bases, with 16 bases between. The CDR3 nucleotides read TGTGCCAGCAGTTCCGGACACGTTCGGGGAGCTTTCTTT. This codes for CASSSGHVRGAFF.

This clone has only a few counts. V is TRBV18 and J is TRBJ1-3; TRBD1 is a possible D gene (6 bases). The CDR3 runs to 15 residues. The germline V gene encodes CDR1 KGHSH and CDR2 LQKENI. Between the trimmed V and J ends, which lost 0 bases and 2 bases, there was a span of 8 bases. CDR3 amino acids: CASSPPNRAGNTIYF. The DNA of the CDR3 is TGTGCCAGCTCACCACCCAACAGGGCTGGAAACACCATATATTTT.

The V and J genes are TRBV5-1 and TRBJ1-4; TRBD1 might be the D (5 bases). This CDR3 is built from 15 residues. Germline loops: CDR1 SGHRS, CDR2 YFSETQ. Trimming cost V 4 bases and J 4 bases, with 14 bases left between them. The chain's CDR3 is CASSGARGNNEKLFF. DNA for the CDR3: TGCGCCAGCAGCGGGGCGCGGGGGAATAATGAAAAACTGTTTTTT.

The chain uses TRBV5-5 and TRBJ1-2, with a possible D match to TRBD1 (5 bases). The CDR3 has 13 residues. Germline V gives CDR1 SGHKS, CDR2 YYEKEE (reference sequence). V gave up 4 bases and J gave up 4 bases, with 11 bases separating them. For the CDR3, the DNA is TGTGCCAGCAGCCTTCCTGGGGCCTATGGCTACACCTTC. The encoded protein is CASSLPGAYGYTF.

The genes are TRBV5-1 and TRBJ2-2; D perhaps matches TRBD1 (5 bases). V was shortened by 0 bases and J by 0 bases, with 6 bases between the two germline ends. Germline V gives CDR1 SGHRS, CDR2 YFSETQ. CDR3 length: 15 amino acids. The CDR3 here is CASSLGQSNTGELFF. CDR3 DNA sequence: TGCGCCAGCAGCTTGGGACAGTCGAACACCGGGGAGCTGTTTTTT.